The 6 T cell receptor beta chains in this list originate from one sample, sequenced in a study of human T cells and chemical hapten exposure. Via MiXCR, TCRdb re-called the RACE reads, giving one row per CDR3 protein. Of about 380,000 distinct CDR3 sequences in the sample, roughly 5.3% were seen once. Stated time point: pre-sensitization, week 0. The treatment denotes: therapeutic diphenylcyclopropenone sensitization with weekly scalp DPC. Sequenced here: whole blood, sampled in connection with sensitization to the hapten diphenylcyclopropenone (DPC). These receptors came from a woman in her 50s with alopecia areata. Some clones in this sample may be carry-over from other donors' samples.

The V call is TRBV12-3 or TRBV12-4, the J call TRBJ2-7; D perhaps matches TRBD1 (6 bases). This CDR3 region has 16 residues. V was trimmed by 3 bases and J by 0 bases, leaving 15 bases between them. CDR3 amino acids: CASSFFRDMGSYEQYF. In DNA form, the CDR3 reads TGTGCCAGCAGTTTCTTCCGGGACATGGGCTCCTACGAGCAGTACTTC.

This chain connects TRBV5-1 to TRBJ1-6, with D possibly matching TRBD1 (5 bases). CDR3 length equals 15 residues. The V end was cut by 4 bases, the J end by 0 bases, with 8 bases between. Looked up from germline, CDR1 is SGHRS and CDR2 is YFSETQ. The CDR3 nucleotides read TGCGCCAGCAGCGGCAGGGACTCCTATAATTCACCCCTCCACTTT. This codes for CASSGRDSYNSPLHF.

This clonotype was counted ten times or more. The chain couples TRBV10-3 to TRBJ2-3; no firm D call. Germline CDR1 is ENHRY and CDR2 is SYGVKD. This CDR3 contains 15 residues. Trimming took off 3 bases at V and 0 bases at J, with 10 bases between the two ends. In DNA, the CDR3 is TGTGCCATCAGTGATCCGAATTTTAGCACAGATACGCAGTATTTT. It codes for CAISDPNFSTDTQYF.

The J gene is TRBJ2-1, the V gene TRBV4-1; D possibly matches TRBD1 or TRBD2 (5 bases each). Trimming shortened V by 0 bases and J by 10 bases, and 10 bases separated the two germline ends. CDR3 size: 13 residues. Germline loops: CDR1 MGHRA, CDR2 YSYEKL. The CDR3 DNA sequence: TGCGCCAGCAGCCAAGATTGGTGGGGGGAGCAGTTCTTC. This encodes CASSQDWWGEQFF.

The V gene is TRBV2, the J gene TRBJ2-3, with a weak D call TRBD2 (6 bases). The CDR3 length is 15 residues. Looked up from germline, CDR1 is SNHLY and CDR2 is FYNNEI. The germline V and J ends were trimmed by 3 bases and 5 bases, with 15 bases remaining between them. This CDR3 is CASSDKEGRGDTQYF. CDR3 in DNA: TGTGCCAGCAGTGACAAGGAGGGCCGGGGAGATACGCAGTATTTT.

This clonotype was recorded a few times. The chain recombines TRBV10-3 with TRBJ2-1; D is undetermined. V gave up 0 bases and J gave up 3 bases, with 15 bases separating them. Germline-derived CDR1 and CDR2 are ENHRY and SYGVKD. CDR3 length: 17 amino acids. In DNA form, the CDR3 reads TGTGCCATCAGTGAGTCGCACCGACGGCTGGGCTACAATGAGCAGTTCTTC. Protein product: CAISESHRRLGYNEQFF.